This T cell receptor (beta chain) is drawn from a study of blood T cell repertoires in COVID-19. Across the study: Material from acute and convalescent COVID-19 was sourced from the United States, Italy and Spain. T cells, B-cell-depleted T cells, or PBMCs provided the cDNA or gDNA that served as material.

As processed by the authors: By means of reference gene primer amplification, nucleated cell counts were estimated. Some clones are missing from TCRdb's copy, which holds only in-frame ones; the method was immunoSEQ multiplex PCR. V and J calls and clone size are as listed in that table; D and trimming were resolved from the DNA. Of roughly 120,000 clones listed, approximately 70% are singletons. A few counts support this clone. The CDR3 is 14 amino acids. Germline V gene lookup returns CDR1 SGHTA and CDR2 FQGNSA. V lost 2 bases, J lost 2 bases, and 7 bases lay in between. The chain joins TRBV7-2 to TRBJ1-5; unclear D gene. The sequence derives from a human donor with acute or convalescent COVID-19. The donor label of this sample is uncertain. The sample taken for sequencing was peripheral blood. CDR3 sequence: CASSLSGGNQPQHF. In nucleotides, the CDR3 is TGTGCCAGCAGCTTATCCGGAGGCAATCAGCCCCAGCATTTT.